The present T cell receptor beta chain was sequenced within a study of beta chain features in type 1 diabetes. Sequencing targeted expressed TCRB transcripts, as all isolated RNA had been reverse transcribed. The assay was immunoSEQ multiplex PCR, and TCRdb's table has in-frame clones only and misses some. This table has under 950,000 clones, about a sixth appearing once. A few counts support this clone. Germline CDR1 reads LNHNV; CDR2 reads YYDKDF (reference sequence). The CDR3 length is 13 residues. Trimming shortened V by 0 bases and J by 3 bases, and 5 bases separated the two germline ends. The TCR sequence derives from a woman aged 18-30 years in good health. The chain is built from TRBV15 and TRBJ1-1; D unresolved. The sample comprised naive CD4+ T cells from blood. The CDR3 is CATSRDLYTEAFF. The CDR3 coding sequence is TGTGCCACCAGCAGAGATTTGTACACTGAAGCTTTCTTT.